The rows below give T cell receptor beta chains drawn from one sample of a study of cytomegalovirus exposure and HLA in healthy donors. Method: immunoSEQ multiplex PCR; TCRdb's copy keeps in-frame clones and lacks some. The sample holds some 130,000 clones, 65% to 90% seen once. The sample comprised PBMCs. These receptors originate from a girl aged 2-10 years in good health and CMV-seronegative. The CDR3 runs from the conserved cysteine through the conserved F or W. The order of the fields is clone size, J gene, D gene, V gene, CDR3 DNA, CDR3 protein. The D gene is left open where the match is weak. Size values are once, few and many counts, or a class for expanded clones, and some rows have none.

clone_size: .; j_call: TRBJ1-4; d_call: .; v_call: TRBV28; cdr3_nt: TGTGCCAGCAGTTTTGTATCTGTGATTGGCCGTACCTTTACCGCAACTAATGAAAAACTGTTTTTT; cdr3_aa: CASSFVSVIGRTFTATNEKLFF
clone_size: few; j_call: TRBJ2-7; d_call: .; v_call: TRBV5-1; cdr3_nt: TGCGCCAGCAGCTTGAACTACTACGAGCAGTACTTC; cdr3_aa: CASSLNYYEQYF
clone_size: .; j_call: TRBJ1-2; d_call: TRBD1; v_call: TRBV2; cdr3_nt: TGTGCCCTCATAAGGGGGCAGGGGGCGTATGGCTACACCTTC; cdr3_aa: CALIRGQGAYGYTF
clone_size: few; j_call: TRBJ2-7; d_call: .; v_call: TRBV6-5; cdr3_nt: TGTGCCAGCAGCCCCCGGGACTCCTACGAGCAGTACTTC; cdr3_aa: CASSPRDSYEQYF
clone_size: .; j_call: TRBJ1-1; d_call: TRBD1; v_call: TRBV27; cdr3_nt: TGTGCCAGCAGTATCGGGACAGCAAACACTGAAGCTTTCTTT; cdr3_aa: CASSIGTANTEAFF
clone_size: .; j_call: TRBJ2-7; d_call: TRBD2; v_call: TRBV2; cdr3_nt: TGTGCCAGCAGTAGCGGGAGACGGGACGAGCAGTACTTC; cdr3_aa: CASSSGRRDEQYF
clone_size: .; j_call: TRBJ2-7; d_call: TRBD1; v_call: TRBV19; cdr3_nt: TGTGCCAGTAGAGGCGGCGCAGGGGGCCACTACGAGCAGTACTTC; cdr3_aa: CASRGGAGGHYEQYF
clone_size: .; j_call: TRBJ1-4; d_call: .; v_call: TRBV28; cdr3_nt: TGTGCCAGCAGTTTAGGGTGGGGGACAAATTATGAAAAACTGTTTTTT; cdr3_aa: CASSLGWGTNYEKLFF
clone_size: .; j_call: TRBJ2-2; d_call: .; v_call: TRBV7-9; cdr3_nt: TGTGCCAGCAGCTTTAGTAGGGGCAACACCGGGGAGCTGTTTTTT; cdr3_aa: CASSFSRGNTGELFF
clone_size: .; j_call: TRBJ1-1; d_call: TRBD1; v_call: TRBV2; cdr3_nt: TGTGCCAGCAGAGGCCCCTGGGACAGGGGCATGAACACTGAAGCTTTCTTT; cdr3_aa: CASRGPWDRGMNTEAFF
clone_size: .; j_call: TRBJ1-1; d_call: TRBD1; v_call: TRBV7-8; cdr3_nt: TGTGCCAGCAGCTTGGGACAGGGGGCGAACACTGAAGCTTTCTTT; cdr3_aa: CASSLGQGANTEAFF
clone_size: few; j_call: TRBJ2-6; d_call: TRBD2; v_call: TRBV6-1; cdr3_nt: TGTGCCAGCAGGGCGGGGGTCTCTGGGGCCAACGTCCTGACTTTC; cdr3_aa: CASRAGVSGANVLTF
clone_size: .; j_call: TRBJ2-1; d_call: .; v_call: TRBV27; cdr3_nt: TGTGCCAGCAGTACACAGGGTCCCTACAATGAGCAGTTCTTC; cdr3_aa: CASSTQGPYNEQFF
clone_size: .; j_call: TRBJ2-3; d_call: TRBD2; v_call: TRBV30; cdr3_nt: TGTGCCTGGAGTGTACAGCGAAACACAAGGGGACTAGCGGGCACAGATACGCAGTATTTT; cdr3_aa: CAWSVQRNTRGLAGTDTQYF
clone_size: .; j_call: TRBJ2-1; d_call: TRBD2; v_call: TRBV27; cdr3_nt: TGTGCCAGCAGCCCAAGCGGGAGAATCTACAATGAGCAGTTCTTC; cdr3_aa: CASSPSGRIYNEQFF
clone_size: .; j_call: TRBJ2-5; d_call: .; v_call: TRBV7-6; cdr3_nt: TGTGCCAGCAGCTTATGGAGTGAGACCCAGTACTTC; cdr3_aa: CASSLWSETQYF
clone_size: .; j_call: TRBJ2-3; d_call: .; v_call: TRBV21-1; cdr3_nt: TGTGCCAGCAGGCCACAGCCACTTAGCGGGGGGGCCGCAGATACGCAGTATTTT; cdr3_aa: CASRPQPLSGGAADTQYF